One TCR beta chain is described in this entry. The antigen remains unidentified. The source of the sample is a study of a mutant IDH1 vaccine in newly diagnosed glioma. Study as a whole: Most patients had radiochemotherapy with temozolomide before enrollment; others had one alone. Study outcomes and limitations: Immune responses induced by the vaccine were seen in over 80% of patients, spanning multiple MHC alleles.

Sequenced by immunoSEQ multiplex PCR; TCRdb stores in-frame clones only, minus some. The sample holds over 55,000 clones, around four fifths seen once. The CDR3 loop spans 12 amino acids. Germline CDR1 and CDR2: SQVTM and ANQGSEA. Trimming left V 6 bases short and J 3 bases short, with 11 bases between. Time point denoted: baseline, week 1 (first vaccination visit). The treatment: pre-vaccination baseline after standard-of-care therapy. The chain has TRBV29-1 and TRBJ1-1; D is unresolved. Sequencing used peripheral blood mononuclear cells (PBMCs), obtained from a glioma patient treated with radiotherapy, temozolomide or both. The receptor was derived from a woman aged 18 to 35 with glioma. Some clones in this sample may be carry-over from other donors' samples. This CDR3 is CSVRIRDTEAFF. In nucleotides, the CDR3 is TGCAGCGTACGTATCCGTGACACTGAAGCTTTCTTT.